This T cell receptor beta chain stems from a study of identical twins. This CDR3 comprises 14 residues. Germline V gene data show CDR1 as SGHTA and CDR2 as FQGTGA. Trimming shortened V by 10 bases and J by 4 bases, and 18 bases separated the two germline ends. One entry per CDR3 protein, called by TCRdb with MiXCR from the 5' RACE reads. This sample yields about 490,000 distinct CDR3 sequences, of which about 15% are seen a single time; 0.44% belongs to the top ten. The same specimen was also included in a second study, on yellow fever vaccine responses in identical twins.

The TCR was taken from a woman between 18 and 29 years old in good health. Sequenced: CD4+ T cells sorted from blood. The chain carries TRBV7-3 and TRBJ2-3, with a possible D match to TRBD2 (6 bases). CDR3 nucleotides: TGTGCCACCAACCACTGGGGGGTCTCAGATACGCAGTATTTT. This encodes CATNHWGVSDTQYF. The whole variable domain, filled in from reference TRBV7-3 and TRBJ2-3, reads GAGVSQTPSNKVTEKGKYVELRCDPISGHTALYWYRQSLGQGPEFLIYFQGTGAADDSGLPNDRFFAVRPEGSVSTLKIQRTERGDSAVYLCATNHWGVSDTQYFGPGTRLTVL.